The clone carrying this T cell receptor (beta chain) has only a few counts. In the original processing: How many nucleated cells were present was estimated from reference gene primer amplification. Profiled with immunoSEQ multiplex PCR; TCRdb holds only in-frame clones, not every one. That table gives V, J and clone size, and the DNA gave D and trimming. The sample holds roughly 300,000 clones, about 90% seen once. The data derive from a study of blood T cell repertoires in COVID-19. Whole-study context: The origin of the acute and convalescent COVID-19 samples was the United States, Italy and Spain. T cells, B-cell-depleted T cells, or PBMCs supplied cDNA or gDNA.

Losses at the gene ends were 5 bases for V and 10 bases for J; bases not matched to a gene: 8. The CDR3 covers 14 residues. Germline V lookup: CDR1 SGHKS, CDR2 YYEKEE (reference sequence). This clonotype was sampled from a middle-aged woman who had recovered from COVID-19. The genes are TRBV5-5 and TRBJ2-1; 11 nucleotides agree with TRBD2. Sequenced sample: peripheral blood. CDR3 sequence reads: CASRGTSGHSEQFF. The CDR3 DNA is TGTGCCAGCAGGGGGACTAGCGGCCATTCGGAGCAGTTCTTC.